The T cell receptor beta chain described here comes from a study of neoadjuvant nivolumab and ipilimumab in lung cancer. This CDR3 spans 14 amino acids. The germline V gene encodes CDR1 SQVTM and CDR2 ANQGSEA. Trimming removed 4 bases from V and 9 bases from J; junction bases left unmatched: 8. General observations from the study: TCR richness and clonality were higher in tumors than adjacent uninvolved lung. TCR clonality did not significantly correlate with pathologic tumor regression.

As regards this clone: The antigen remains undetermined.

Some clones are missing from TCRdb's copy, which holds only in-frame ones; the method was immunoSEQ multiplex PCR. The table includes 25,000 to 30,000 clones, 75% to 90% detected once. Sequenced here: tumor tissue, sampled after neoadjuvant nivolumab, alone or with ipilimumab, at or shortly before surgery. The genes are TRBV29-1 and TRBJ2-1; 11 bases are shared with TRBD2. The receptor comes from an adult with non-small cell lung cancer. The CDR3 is CSVVAGGPRGEQFF. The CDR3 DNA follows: TGCAGCGTTGTAGCGGGAGGGCCTCGGGGTGAGCAGTTCTTC.